This T cell receptor (beta chain) was observed in a study of CD8+ T cells in alopecia areata. Across the whole study: Patients remained on tofacitinib for 6 to 18 months and then went 6 months without it.

Germline V gene lookup returns CDR1 GTSNPN and CDR2 SVGIG (reference sequence). This CDR3 spans 12 amino acids. The V end lost 0 bases, the J end lost 6 bases, and 6 bases lay between the germline ends. With regard to this clone: As yet, its antigen is unknown.

Treatment reported: oral pan-JAK inhibitor, 5-10 mg twice daily. Findings and limits, study-wide: Affected lesional scalp, above all in alopecia totalis/universalis, was more clonal than normal scalp. Whether baseline CD8+ expansion is linked to response remains uncertain, given a single nonresponder.

TCR sequencing used cDNA made by reverse transcription of extracted RNA. Using immunoSEQ multiplex PCR, the repertoire was profiled, and TCRdb retains in-frame clones only, with some absent. The table includes about 180,000 clones, about 51% detected once. The sample in question was CD8+ T cells sorted from blood, obtained around week 54, from a patient treated with tofacitinib. The gene calls are TRBV30 and TRBJ2-1; D gene ambiguous. The receptor was derived from a human donor with alopecia areata. The CDR3 here is CAWSVGLNEQFF. CDR3 nucleotides: TGTGCCTGGAGTGTAGGGCTCAATGAGCAGTTCTTC.